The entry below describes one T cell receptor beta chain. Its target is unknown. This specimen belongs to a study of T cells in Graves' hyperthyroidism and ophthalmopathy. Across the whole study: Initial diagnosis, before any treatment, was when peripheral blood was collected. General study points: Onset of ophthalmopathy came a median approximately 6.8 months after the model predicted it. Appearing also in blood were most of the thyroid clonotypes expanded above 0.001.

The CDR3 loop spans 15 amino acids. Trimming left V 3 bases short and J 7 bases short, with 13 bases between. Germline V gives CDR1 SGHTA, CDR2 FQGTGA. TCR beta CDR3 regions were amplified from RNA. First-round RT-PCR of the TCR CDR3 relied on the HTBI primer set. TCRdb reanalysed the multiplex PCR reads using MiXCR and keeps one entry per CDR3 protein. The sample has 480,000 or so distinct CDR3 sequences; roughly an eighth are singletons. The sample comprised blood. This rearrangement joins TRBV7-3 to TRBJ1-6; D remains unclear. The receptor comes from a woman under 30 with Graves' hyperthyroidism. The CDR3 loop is CASSLRATGNSPLHF. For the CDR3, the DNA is TGTGCCAGCAGCTTGAGGGCCACGGGGAATTCACCCCTCCACTTT.